The 8 T cell receptor beta chains in this list originate from one sample, sequenced in a study of breast tumors, draining lymph nodes, adjacent tissues. TCRdb reprocessed the multiplex PCR reads via MiXCR and lists one record per CDR3 protein. The top ten clones hold 0.85% to 1.3% of a sample with over 250,000 distinct CDR3 sequences, under 35% of them seen once. The lymph nodes were axillary draining lymph nodes from breast cancer patients. The sequencing sample was made of axillary lymph node tissue. All receptors come from a female donor with breast cancer. Some clones in this sample may be carry-over from other donors' samples.

This clonotype was counted many times. V and J are TRBV29-1 and TRBJ1-2; possibly TRBD1 for D (5 bases). With 3 bases removed from V and 7 bases from J, the gap between germline ends came to 12 bases. CDR3 length: 12 residues. The germline V gene has CDR1 SQVTM and CDR2 ANQGSEA. Here the CDR3 DNA reads TGCAGCGTTGATAGGGGCTTGCGTGGCTACACCTTC. It is translated as CSVDRGLRGYTF. The whole variable domain, remainder taken from reference TRBV29-1 and TRBJ1-2, is SAVISQKPSRDICQRGTSLTIQCQVDSQVTMMFWYRQQPGQSLTLIATANQGSEATYESGFVIDKFPISRPNLTFSTLTVSNMSPEDSSIYLCSVDRGLRGYTFGSGTRLTVV.

This clonotype was seen ten or more times. The V gene is TRBV29-1, the J gene TRBJ2-1; possible D gene TRBD2, 6 bases. There are 16 residues in the CDR3. V was shortened by 4 bases and J by 0 bases, with 16 bases between the two germline ends. The germline V gene encodes CDR1 SQVTM and CDR2 ANQGSEA. The CDR3 protein is CSVAGLSPSSYNEQFF. CDR3 coding DNA: TGCAGCGTTGCGGGACTCTCACCTAGCTCCTACAATGAGCAGTTCTTC.

A note on this clonotype: A much bigger clone sits one base away, suggesting this may be a read error. J is TRBJ2-2 and V is TRBV19; D may be TRBD2 (6 bases). CDR3 length equals 15 residues. CDR1 and CDR2 (germline): LNHDA, SQIVND (reference sequence). For the CDR3, the DNA is TGTGCCAGTAGTCCCGTGGCGGGGTACACCGGGGGGCTGTTTTTT. Translating gives CASSPVAGYTGGLFF.

This clonotype showed up many times. The V gene is TRBV20-1, the J gene TRBJ1-5, with 12 bases matching TRBD1. With V trimmed by 3 bases and J by 4 bases, 7 bases remained unmatched. CDR1 is DFQATT and CDR2 is SNEGSKA in the germline V gene (reference sequence). The CDR3 is made up of 16 amino acids. CDR3 sequence (DNA): TGCAGTGCTAGTGGGACAGGGGGCTTTTGGAATCAGCCCCAGCATTTT. Translated, it gives CSASGTGGFWNQPQHF.

This clonotype was seen a handful of times. A much larger clone lies a single base off, so this may be a read error. The chain has TRBV11-2 and TRBJ2-5; 10 bases match TRBD2. In germline, CDR1 is SGHAT, CDR2 FQNNGV. V lost 4 bases to trimming and J lost 9 bases; unmatched junction nucleotides: 5. This CDR3 is built from 13 residues. This CDR3 is CASSSGTSAPQYF. CDR3 bases: TGTGCCAGCAGCTCTGGGACTAGCGCTCCCCAGTACTTC.

Notes on this clonotype: A much larger clone sits a single nucleotide away, making a read error possible. The rearrangement uses TRBV9 and TRBJ1-3; the D is unclear. Germline loops: CDR1 SGDLS, CDR2 YYNGEE. The CDR3 runs to 15 residues. CDR3 nucleotides: TGTGCCAGCAGCCCCCGGCAGAGCTCTGGAAACACCACATATTTT. Its translation: CASSPRQSSGNTTYF. Using reference TRBV9 and TRBJ1-3 for the parts outside the CDR3, the full variable domain is DSGVTQTPKHLITATGQRVTLRCSPRSGDLSVYWYQQSLDQGLQFLIQYYNGEERAKGNILERFSAQQFPDLHSELNLSSLELGDSALYFCASSPRQSSGNTTYFGEGSWLTVV.

This clonotype was seen at least ten times. The rearrangement joins TRBV10-3 to TRBJ2-7, with D uncertain. Looked up from germline, CDR1 is ENHRY and CDR2 is SYGVKD. This CDR3 is 12 amino acids long. Trimming cost V 5 bases and J 5 bases, with 10 bases left between them. CDR3 amino acids: CAISPGADEQYF. The DNA of the CDR3 is TGTGCCATCAGTCCGGGCGCCGACGAGCAGTACTTC.

This clonotype turned up a few times. The chain links TRBV2 to TRBJ2-7; D possibly matches TRBD1 or TRBD2 (5 bases each). Trimming took off 7 bases at V and 9 bases at J, with 25 bases between the two ends. This CDR3 is 15 amino acids long. Germline V gene lookup returns CDR1 SNHLY and CDR2 FYNNEI. In DNA form, the CDR3 reads TGTGCCAGCACCCGCCGAAAACAGGCTGGAAGCGGGCAGTACTTC. Translation: CASTRRKQAGSGQYF.